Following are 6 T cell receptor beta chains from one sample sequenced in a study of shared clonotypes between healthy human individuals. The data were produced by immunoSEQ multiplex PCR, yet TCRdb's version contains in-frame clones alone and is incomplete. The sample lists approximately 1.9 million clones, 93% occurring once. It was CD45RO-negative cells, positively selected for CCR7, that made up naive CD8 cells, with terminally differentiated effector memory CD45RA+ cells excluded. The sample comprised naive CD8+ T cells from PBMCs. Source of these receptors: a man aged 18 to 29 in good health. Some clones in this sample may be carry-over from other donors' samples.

CDR3 sequence: CSAGVGRNTIYF. In nucleotides, the CDR3 is TGCAGCGCCGGAGTAGGGAGAAACACCATATATTTT. V usage is TRBV29-1 and J usage is TRBJ1-3, with D uncertain. There are 12 residues in the CDR3. Germline V CDR1 and CDR2: SQVTM, ANQGSEA. Trimming left V 7 bases short and J 5 bases short, with 12 bases between.

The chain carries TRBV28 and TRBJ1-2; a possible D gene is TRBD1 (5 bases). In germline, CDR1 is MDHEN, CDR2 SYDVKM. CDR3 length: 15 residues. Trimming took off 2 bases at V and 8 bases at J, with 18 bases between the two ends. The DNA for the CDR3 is TGTGCCAGCAGTTTACCCAGGGTCGAGTTGGACGGCTACACCTTC. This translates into CASSLPRVELDGYTF.

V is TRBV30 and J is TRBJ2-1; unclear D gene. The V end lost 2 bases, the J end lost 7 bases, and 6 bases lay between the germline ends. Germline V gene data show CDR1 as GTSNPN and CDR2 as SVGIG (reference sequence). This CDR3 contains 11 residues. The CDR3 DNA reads TGTGCCTGGAGTTGGTCAAATGAGCAGTTCTTC. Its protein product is CAWSWSNEQFF.

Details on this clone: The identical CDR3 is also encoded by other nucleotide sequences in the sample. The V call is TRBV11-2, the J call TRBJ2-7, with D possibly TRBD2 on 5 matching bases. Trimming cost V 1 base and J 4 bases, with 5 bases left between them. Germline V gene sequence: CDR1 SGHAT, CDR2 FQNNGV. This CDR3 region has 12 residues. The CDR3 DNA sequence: TGTGCCAGCAGCTTAGGGAGGTACGAGCAGTACTTC. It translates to CASSLGRYEQYF.

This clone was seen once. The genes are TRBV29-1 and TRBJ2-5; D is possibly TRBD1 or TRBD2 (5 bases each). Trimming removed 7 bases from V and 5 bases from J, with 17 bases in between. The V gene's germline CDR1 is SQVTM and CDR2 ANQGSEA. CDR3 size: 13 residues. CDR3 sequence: CSAVTGAVETQYF. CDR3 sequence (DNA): TGCAGCGCGGTCACCGGGGCGGTGGAGACCCAGTACTTC.

Here the CDR3 DNA reads TGTGCCAGCAGCTCTATACAGGGGTTCGGTGATGGCTACACCTTC. It codes for CASSSIQGFGDGYTF. The V gene is TRBV7-6, the J gene TRBJ1-2; TRBD1 matches at 7 bases. With V trimmed by 4 bases and J by 6 bases, 11 bases remained unmatched. Germline values: CDR1 SGHVS, CDR2 FNYEAQ. CDR3 length equals 15 residues.